Shown below are 17 T cell receptor beta chains from a single sample sequenced in a study of post-analysis software for immune sequencing data (dated by TCRdb to between 2015 and 2017). The research as a whole found: A handful of TRBV segments, including TRBV5-6, TRBV5-1 and TRBV20-1, were significantly more frequent in patients than controls.

Antigens for these TCRs are unknown. Libraries came from PCR. The run used an Illumina HiSeq 2500. To reduce PCR and sequencing biases, unique molecular identifiers were incorporated into the TCR beta cDNA libraries. TCRdb handled the public reads itself, with Q25 trimming in fastp and clone calling in MiXCR, and kept productive beta chains. CDR3 protein duplicates are merged, each entry listing the most common genes and DNA. The sample table lists more than 500,000 distinct CDR3 sequences, 34% of them with a count of one. The ten biggest clones cover around 5.9% of the sample. The sample was blood. The receptors shown here come from a girl under 18 with multiple sclerosis.

The rearrangement uses TRBV3-1 and TRBJ1-1; D unclear. The CDR3 extends over 14 amino acids. Germline-derived CDR1 and CDR2 are LGHDT and YNNKEL (reference sequence). Trimming pared 1 base from V and 1 base from J, leaving 7 bases between. The CDR3 is CASSQGPENTEAFF. CDR3 bases: TGTGCCAGCAGCCAAGGGCCGGAGAACACTGAAGCTTTCTTT.

In this sample, this clonotype turned up a few times. The rearrangement joins TRBV20-1 to TRBJ1-6; D is undetermined. V lost 5 bases to trimming and J lost 9 bases, with 20 bases between them. Germline CDR1 and CDR2: DFQATT and SNEGSKA (reference sequence). The CDR3 runs 15 residues. The CDR3 DNA follows: TGCAGTGCTTTAAGGGTTACTAGTGTGTCTTCACCCCTCCACTTT. Amino acids: CSALRVTSVSSPLHF.

The CDR3 bases are TGTGCCAGCAGTGAAGCGATCGGAAGTCTTTACGAGCAGTACTTC. Translation gives CASSEAIGSLYEQYF. This chain joins TRBV2 and TRBJ2-7; no definite D call. CDR1 and CDR2 (germline): SNHLY, FYNNEI. V lost 0 bases, J lost 4 bases, and 13 bases lay in between. The CDR3 spans 15 residues.

The chain links TRBV4-2 to TRBJ2-3; the match to TRBD2 covers 7 bases. J lost 2 bases, V lost 4 bases, and 9 bases had no gene match. CDR3 size: 16 residues. Germline V gene sequence: CDR1 LGHNA, CDR2 YNFKEQ. DNA of the CDR3: TGTGCCAGCAGCCGCGCGGTTAGCGGGCTCACAGATACGCAGTATTTT. The encoded protein is CASSRAVSGLTDTQYF.

This clonotype came up a few times. The chain links TRBV21-1 to TRBJ1-2; the D call in the table, TRBD1, was not verified against the DNA. TRBV21-1 is classified as a pseudogene. CDR3 length equals 16 residues. The CDR3 is CASSKPGPDRASGYTF. The CDR3 nucleotides read TGTGCCAGCAGCAAACCTGGGCCGGACAGGGCCTCTGGCTACACCTTC.

The gene calls are TRBV24-1 and TRBJ2-1, with TRBD1 matching 7 bases. This CDR3 comprises 17 residues. Looked up from germline, CDR1 is KGHDR and CDR2 is SFDVKD. V lost 5 bases, J lost 0 bases, and 9 bases stayed unmatched. CDR3 bases: TGTGCCACCAGTGCCGAGGGACAGACGAGCTCCTACAATGAGCAGTTCTTC. This codes for CATSAEGQTSSYNEQFF.

This clonotype was picked up a small number of times. CDR3 sequence (DNA): TGTGCCAGCAGCTCGTTCAGCGGGGGGGCCGGCAATGAGCAGTTCTTC. It translates to CASSSFSGGAGNEQFF. The chain employs TRBV7-8 and TRBJ2-1; 10 nucleotides align to TRBD2. The CDR3 runs to 16 residues. Looked up from germline, CDR1 is SGHVS and CDR2 is FQNEAQ. The V segment lost 4 bases and the J segment 6 bases; nucleotides outside the gene matches: 9. The variable domain in full, completed from reference TRBV7-8 and TRBJ2-1, reads GAGVSQSPRYKVAKRGQDVALRCDPISGHVSLFWYQQALGQGPEFLTYFQNEAQLDKSGLPSDRFFAERPEGSVSTLKIQRTQQEDSAVYLCASSSFSGGAGNEQFFGPGTRLTVL.

The chain is built from TRBV11-2 and TRBJ2-5; TRBD1 is a possible D gene (6 bases). Germline CDR1 and CDR2: SGHAT and FQNNGV. V lost 5 bases and J 2 bases, leaving 15 bases between the germline ends. The CDR3 loop spans 15 amino acids. The CDR3 DNA reads TGTGCCAGCAGCCCCGATGGACAGACGCAAGAGACCCAGTACTTC. As protein: CASSPDGQTQETQYF.

In its sample, this clonotype was seen a few times. V usage is TRBV5-1 and J usage is TRBJ2-3; 10 bases align to TRBD2. CDR1 is SGHRS, CDR2 YFSETQ, per germline. The CDR3 totals 17 residues. The J segment lost 5 bases and the V segment lost 0 bases, leaving 9 bases of the junction unmatched. This chain's CDR3 is CASSLARDSGGIDTQYF. CDR3 DNA: TGCGCCAGCAGCTTGGCCAGGGATAGCGGGGGGATAGATACGCAGTATTTT.

V usage is TRBV5-8 and J usage is TRBJ1-2; D might be TRBD1 (6 bases). The CDR3 is made up of 13 amino acids. Germline V lookup: CDR1 SGHTS, CDR2 YDEGEE. V lost 9 bases to trimming and J lost 4 bases, with 16 bases between them. DNA for the CDR3: TGTGCCAACCGGGGGGCATGGAGCTATGGCTACACCTTC. Protein product: CANRGAWSYGYTF.

The chain links TRBV10-3 to TRBJ2-5; the match to TRBD1 covers 7 bases. TRBJ2-1 explains the end of the DNA better; the J call may be wrong. Germline-derived CDR1 and CDR2 are ENHRY and SYGVKD. The CDR3 has 13 amino acids. In nucleotides, the CDR3 is TGTGCCATCAAGGAAGGGGGCCAAGAGACCCAGTTCTTC. It codes for CAIKEGGQETQFF.

The chain joins TRBV11-2 to TRBJ2-3, with unresolved D. V dropped 5 bases and J dropped 10 bases, with 10 bases sitting between them. Germline CDR1 reads SGHAT; CDR2 reads FQNNGV. The CDR3 spans 11 residues. CDR3 sequence (DNA): TGTGCCAGCAGCACTCAGGCGGCGCAGTATTTT. Translation gives CASSTQAAQYF.

The gene calls are TRBV10-3 and TRBJ1-1; TRBD1 aligns across 9 bases. The V segment lost 0 bases and the J segment 9 bases; nucleotides outside the gene matches: 5. Looked up from germline, CDR1 is ENHRY and CDR2 is SYGVKD. The CDR3 has 14 amino acids. CDR3 sequence (DNA): TGTGCCATCAGTGAGTCTTACAGGGGGCTGCAAGCTTTCTTT. Amino acids: CAISESYRGLQAFF.

This clonotype was detected many times. The chain couples TRBV12-3 or TRBV12-4 to TRBJ2-7, with TRBD1 matching over 8 bases. The V segment lost 5 bases and the J segment 1 base; nucleotides outside the gene matches: 7. CDR3 size: 15 residues. The CDR3 region is CASSPGTGRSYEQYF. DNA of the CDR3: TGTGCCAGCAGTCCTGGGACAGGAAGGTCCTACGAGCAGTACTTC.

Comment on this clonotype: A much larger clonotype is one base distant, so this may be a read error. V is TRBV12-3 or TRBV12-4 and J is TRBJ2-3; 12 bases agree with TRBD2. The CDR3 is 15 residues long. CDR3: CASSSTSGGTDTEYF. DNA of the CDR3: TGTGCCAGCAGTTCGACTAGCGGGGGAACAGATACGGAGTATTTT.

This clonotype was counted ten times or more. The V call is TRBV27, the J call TRBJ2-1; D perhaps matches TRBD1 (5 bases). V was cut by 5 bases and J by 5 bases, with 13 bases left in between. The germline CDR1 and CDR2 sequences are MNHEY and SMNVEV (reference sequence). CDR3 size: 14 residues. CDR3 protein: CASSPTDSNNEQFF. In DNA form, the CDR3 reads TGTGCCAGCAGTCCAACTGACAGTAACAATGAGCAGTTCTTC.

V gene TRBV29-1 combines with J gene TRBJ2-3; 7 bases fit TRBD2. Germline V gene sequence: CDR1 SQVTM, CDR2 ANQGSEA. The CDR3 extends over 12 amino acids. The V segment lost 7 bases and the J segment 4 bases; nucleotides outside the gene matches: 5. The CDR3 sequence is CSGRLAADTQYF. DNA of the CDR3: TGCAGCGGTCGACTAGCTGCAGATACGCAGTATTTT.